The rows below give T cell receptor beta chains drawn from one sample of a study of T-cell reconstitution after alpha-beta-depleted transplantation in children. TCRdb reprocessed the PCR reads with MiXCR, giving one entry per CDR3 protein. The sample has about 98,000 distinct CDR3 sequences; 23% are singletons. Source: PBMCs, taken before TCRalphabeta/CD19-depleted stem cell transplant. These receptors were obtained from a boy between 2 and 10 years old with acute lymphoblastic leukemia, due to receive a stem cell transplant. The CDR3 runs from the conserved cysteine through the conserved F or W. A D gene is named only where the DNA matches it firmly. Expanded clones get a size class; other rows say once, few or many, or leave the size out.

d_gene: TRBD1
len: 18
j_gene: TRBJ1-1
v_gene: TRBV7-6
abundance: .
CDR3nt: TGTGCCAGCAGCTTGGAACCTCCGGGACAGGGGCGGTTAACTGAAGCTTTCTTT
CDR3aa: CASSLEPPGQGRLTEAFF

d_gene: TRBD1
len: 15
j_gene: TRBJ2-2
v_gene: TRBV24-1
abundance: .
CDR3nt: TGTGCCACCAGTGTGGACAGGGGAAACACCGGGGAGCTGTTTTTT
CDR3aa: CATSVDRGNTGELFF

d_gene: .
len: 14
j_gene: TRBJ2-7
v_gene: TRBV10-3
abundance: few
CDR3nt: TGTGCCATCAGTGGGAAGCAACAGTACTACGAGCAGTACTTC
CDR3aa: CAISGKQQYYEQYF

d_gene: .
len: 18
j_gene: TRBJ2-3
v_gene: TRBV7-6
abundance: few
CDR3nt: TGTGCCAGCAGCTTAATTACCACTGCGGAGGGGAGCACAGATACGCAGTATTTT
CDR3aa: CASSLITTAEGSTDTQYF

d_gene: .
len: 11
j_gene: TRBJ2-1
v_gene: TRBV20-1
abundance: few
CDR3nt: TGCAGTGCCACGGCGGCTGATGAGCAGTTCTTC
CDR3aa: CSATAADEQFF

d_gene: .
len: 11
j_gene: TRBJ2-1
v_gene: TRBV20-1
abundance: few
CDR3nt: TGCAGTGCTAGAGATGGTCATGAGCAGTTCTTC
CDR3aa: CSARDGHEQFF

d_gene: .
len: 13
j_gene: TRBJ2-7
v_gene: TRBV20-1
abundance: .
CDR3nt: TGCAGTGCTAGAGATAGGACAAACTACGAGCAGTACTTC
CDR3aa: CSARDRTNYEQYF

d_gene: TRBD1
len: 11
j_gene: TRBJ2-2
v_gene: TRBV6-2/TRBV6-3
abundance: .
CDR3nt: TGTGCCAGCGGACAGGGCGTGGAGCTGTTTTTT
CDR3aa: CASGQGVELFF

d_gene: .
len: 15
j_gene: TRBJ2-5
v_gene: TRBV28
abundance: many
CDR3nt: TGTGCCAGCAGGGAGCGGTACTCAGGTCAAGAGACCCAGTACTTC
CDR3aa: CASRERYSGQETQYF

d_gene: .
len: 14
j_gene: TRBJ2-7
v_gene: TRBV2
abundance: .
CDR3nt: TGTGCCAGCAATGAAATTGGTCTATCGACCGAGCAGTACTTC
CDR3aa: CASNEIGLSTEQYF

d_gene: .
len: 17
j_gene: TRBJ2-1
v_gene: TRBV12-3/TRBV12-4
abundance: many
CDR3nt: TGTGCCAGCAGTTCCAACCTACTTAGCGGAGGTAGGAATGAGCAGTTCTTC
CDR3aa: CASSSNLLSGGRNEQFF